This T cell receptor beta chain was recovered during a study of blood T cell repertoires in COVID-19 (TCRdb year 2020). Concerning the study at large: Samples from collaborators originated in the United States, Italy and Spain and spanned both the acute and convalescent phases of COVID-19. The prospective study material was composed of cDNA or gDNA derived from T cells, B-cell-depleted T cells, or PBMCs. Deeply sampled blood TCRbeta repertoires from subjects exposed to, actively infected with, or recovered from COVID-19 were included in the dataset. A freely available public database, intended as a resource for researchers studying the immune response to SARS-CoV-2, is where the repertoires were released. Samples came from the ongoing ImmuneRACE study (first 160 participants) plus 1,254 subjects from 6 global collaborators. Nearly every sample came with metadata listing a de-identified subject ID, COVID-19 status, age in years and sex. HLA class I and class II types, where available, came from metadata supplied by the sample provider rather than from assay-based typing. Results and caveats for the whole study, not just this receptor: The amount of clinical and demographic metadata varied by source and participant and was provided uncurated.

In regard to this clone: Its antigen remains unidentified. No much larger clone is present one base from it, and per-base qualities are unavailable.

The CDR3 sequence holds 16 residues, the cysteine and phenylalanine included. Here the CDR3 DNA is all that survives: 48 bases in frame from base 1. For this chain, trimming is 7 bases at the V end and 7 bases at the J end, and the number of junction bases without a gene match is 17. CDR1 and CDR2, looked up from the germline V gene (reference sequence), are MNHEY and SMNVEV. TCRbeta CDR3 regions were amplified from genomic DNA by means of the immunoSEQ Assay, a bias-controlled multiplex PCR. Regarding the original processing steps: Within the assay, amplification of reference gene primers was used to estimate how many nucleated cells each sample contained. Sequence reads were collapsed and filtered to measure the absolute abundance of every unique TCRbeta CDR3 rearrangement. Productive Simpson clonality was computed per sample as the square root of Simpson's diversity index over productive rearrangements. TCRdb re-hosts the immuneACCESS table, in-frame sequences only. Its copies lack some clones; in the studies checked, an unresolved V gene accounts for under half of them, and the cause for the rest is not known. From that table come the V and J calls and clone size; the DNA was used to work out D and trimming. The sample data list about 68,000 clones, and 84% of these were observed just once. The ten top clones hold more than 7% of the sample.

Whole blood was collected in K2EDTA tubes by collaborating institutions according to the institutions' own protocols. Collaborator samples were shipped for TCRbeta analysis as frozen whole blood, isolated PBMCs, or DNA extracted from either sample type. The rearranged chain carries TRBV27 and TRBJ1-2; 8 junctional bases match TRBD1. Sequenced sample: peripheral blood. This sequence was found in a man aged 50-60 years with active COVID-19. For the CDR3, the sequence is CASTFWAGGKLGGYTF. The DNA reads TGTGCCAGCACCTTTTGGGCAGGGGGCAAACTTGGTGGCTACACCTTC.